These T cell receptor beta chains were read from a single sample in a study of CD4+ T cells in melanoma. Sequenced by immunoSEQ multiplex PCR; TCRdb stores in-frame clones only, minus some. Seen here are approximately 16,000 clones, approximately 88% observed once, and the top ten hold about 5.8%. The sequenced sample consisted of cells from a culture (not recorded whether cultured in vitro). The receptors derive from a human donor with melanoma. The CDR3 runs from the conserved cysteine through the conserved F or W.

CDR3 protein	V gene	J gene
CASSLAGGGKETQYF	TRBV5-5	TRBJ2-5
CASSQTDRGFLETQYF	TRBV19	TRBJ2-5
CASSSAGTRSTDTQYF	TRBV5-1	TRBJ2-3
CASSSIQLADEKLFF	TRBV19	TRBJ1-4
CASSLDTDTQYF	TRBV5-1	TRBJ2-3
CASAREPARGDTEAFF	TRBV7-9	TRBJ1-1
CASGQRNTDAFF	TRBV12-5	TRBJ1-1
CAWGGKATNEKLFF	TRBV30	TRBJ1-4
CASSQGGGAIGETQYF	TRBV9	TRBJ2-5
CASSPVVSNEQFF	TRBV18	TRBJ2-1
CASSPGRSNNEQFF	TRBV5-1	TRBJ2-1
CASSQSDREETQYF	TRBV4-1	TRBJ2-5
CASASGTGGPNQPQHF	TRBV18	TRBJ1-5
CASSTDRGRIGSPLHF	TRBV11-2	TRBJ1-6
CSTRESAASNTQYF	TRBV29-1	TRBJ2-3
CAISAASGVYEQFF	TRBV10-3	TRBJ2-1